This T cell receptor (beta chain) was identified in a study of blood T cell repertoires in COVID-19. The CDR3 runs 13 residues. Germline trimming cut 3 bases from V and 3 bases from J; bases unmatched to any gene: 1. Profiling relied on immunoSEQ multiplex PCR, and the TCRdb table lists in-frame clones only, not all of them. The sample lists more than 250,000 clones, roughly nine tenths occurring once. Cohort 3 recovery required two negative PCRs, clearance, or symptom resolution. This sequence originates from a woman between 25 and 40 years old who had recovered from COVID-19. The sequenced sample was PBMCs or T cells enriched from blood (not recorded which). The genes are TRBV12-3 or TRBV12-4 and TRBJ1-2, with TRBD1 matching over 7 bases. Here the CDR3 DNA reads TGTGCCAGCAGTTTTGACAGGGACTATGGCTACACCTTC. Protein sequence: CASSFDRDYGYTF.